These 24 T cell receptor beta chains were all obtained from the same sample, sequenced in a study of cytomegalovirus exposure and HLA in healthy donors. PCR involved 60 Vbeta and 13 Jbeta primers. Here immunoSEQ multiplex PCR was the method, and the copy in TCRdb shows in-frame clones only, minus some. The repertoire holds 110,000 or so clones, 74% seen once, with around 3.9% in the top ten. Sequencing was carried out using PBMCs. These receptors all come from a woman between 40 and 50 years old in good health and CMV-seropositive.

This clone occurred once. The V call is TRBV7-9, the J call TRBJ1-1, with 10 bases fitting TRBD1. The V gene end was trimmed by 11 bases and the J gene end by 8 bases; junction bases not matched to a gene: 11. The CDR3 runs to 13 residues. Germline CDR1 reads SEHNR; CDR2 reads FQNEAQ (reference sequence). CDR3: CASQARQGAEAFF. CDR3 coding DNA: TGTGCCTCCCAGGCCAGACAGGGGGCGGAAGCTTTCTTT.

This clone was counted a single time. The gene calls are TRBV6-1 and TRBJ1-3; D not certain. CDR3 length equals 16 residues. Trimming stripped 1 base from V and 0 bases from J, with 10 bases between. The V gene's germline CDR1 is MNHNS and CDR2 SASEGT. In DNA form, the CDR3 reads TGTGCCAGCAGTGAAGGGGGAGCGAGCTCTGGAAACACCATATATTTT. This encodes CASSEGGASSGNTIYF.

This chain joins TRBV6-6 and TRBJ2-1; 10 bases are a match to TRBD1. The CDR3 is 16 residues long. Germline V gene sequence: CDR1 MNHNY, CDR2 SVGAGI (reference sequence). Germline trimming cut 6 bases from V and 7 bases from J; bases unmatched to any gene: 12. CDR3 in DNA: TGTGCCAGCAGCAAAACCGGGACAGGGGATCGGAATGAGCAGTTCTTC. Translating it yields CASSKTGTGDRNEQFF.

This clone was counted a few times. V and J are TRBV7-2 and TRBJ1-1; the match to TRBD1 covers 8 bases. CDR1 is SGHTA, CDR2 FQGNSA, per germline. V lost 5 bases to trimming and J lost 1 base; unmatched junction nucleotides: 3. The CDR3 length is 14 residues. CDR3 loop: CASSIDRGNTEAFF. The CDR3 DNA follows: TGTGCCAGCAGCATCGACAGGGGGAACACTGAAGCTTTCTTT.

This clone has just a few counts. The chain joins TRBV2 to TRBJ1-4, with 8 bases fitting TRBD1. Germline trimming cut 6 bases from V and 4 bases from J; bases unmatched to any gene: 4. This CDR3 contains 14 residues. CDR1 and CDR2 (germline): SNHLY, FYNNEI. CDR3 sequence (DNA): TGTGCCAGCAGCTGGGACAGGAGTAATGAAAAACTGTTTTTT. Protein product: CASSWDRSNEKLFF.

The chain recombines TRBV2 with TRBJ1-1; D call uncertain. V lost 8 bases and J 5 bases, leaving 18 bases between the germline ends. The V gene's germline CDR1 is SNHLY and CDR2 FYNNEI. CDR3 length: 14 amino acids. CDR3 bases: TGTGCCAGCCAAGGTCCCGCGAGGTCGACTGAAGCTTTCTTT. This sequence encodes CASQGPARSTEAFF.

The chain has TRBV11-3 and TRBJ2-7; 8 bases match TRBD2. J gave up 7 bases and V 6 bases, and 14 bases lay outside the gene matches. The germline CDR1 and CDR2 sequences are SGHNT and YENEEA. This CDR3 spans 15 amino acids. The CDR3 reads CASSFRASGSWEQYF. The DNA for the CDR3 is TGTGCCAGCAGTTTTCGGGCTAGCGGGTCGTGGGAGCAGTACTTC.

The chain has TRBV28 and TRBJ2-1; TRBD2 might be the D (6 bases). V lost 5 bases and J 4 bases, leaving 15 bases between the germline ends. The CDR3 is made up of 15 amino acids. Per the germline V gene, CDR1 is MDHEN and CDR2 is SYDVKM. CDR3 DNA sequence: TGTGCCAGCAGTCCCCCGGCGGGATTATACAATGAGCAGTTCTTC. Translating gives CASSPPAGLYNEQFF. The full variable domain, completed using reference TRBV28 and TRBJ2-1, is DVKVTQSSRYLVKRTGEKVFLECVQDMDHENMFWYRQDPGLGLRLIYFSYDVKMKEKGDIPEGYSVSREKKERFSLILESASTNQTSMYLCASSPPAGLYNEQFFGPGTRLTVL.

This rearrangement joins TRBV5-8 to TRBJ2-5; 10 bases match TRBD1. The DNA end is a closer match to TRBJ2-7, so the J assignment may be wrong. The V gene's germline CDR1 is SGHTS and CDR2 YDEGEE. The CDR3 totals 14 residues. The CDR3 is CASSYRTGGYEQYF. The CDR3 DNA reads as TGTGCCAGCAGCTATCGGACAGGGGGGTACGAGCAGTACTTC.

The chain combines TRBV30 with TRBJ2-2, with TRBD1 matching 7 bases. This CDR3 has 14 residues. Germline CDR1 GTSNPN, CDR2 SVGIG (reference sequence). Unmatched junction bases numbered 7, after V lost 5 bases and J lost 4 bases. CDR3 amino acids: CAWGTASLTGELFF. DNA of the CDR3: TGTGCCTGGGGGACAGCCAGTCTCACCGGGGAGCTGTTTTTT.

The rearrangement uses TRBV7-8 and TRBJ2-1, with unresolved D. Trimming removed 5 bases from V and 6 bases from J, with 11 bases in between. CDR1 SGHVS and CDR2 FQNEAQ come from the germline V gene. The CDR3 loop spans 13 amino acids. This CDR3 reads CASSVGQSNEQFF. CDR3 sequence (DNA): TGTGCCAGCAGCGTCGGTCAATCCAATGAGCAGTTCTTC.

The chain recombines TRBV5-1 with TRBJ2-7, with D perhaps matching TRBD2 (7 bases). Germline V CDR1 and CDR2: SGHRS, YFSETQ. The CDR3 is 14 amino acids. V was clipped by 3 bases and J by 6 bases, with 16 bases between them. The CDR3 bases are TGCGCCAGCAGCTGGGGGGGCAACTACGGCGAGCAGTACTTC. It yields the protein CASSWGGNYGEQYF.

The CDR3 DNA follows: TGTGCCACCAGCAGAGATTGGGCGGGAGCGGTCTACGAGCAGTACTTC. Translation: CATSRDWAGAVYEQYF. The chain joins TRBV15 to TRBJ2-7, with 7 nucleotides matching TRBD2. Germline V gene data show CDR1 as LNHNV and CDR2 as YYDKDF (reference sequence). The CDR3 is made up of 16 amino acids. Trimming removed 0 bases from V and 3 bases from J; junction bases left unmatched: 8.

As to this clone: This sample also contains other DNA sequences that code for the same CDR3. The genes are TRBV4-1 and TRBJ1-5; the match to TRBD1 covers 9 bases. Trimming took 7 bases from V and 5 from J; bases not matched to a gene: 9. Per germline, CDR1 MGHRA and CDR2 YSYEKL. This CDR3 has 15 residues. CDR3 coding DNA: TGCGCCAGCAAGAAAACAGGGGGCGCCTATCAGCCCCAGCATTTT. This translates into CASKKTGGAYQPQHF.

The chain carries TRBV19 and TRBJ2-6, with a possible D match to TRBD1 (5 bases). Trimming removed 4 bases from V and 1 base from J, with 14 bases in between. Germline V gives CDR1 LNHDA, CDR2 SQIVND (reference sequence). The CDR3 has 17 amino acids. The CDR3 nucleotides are TGTGCCAGTAGTACCTCCCAAGACAGTTCTGGGGCCAACGTCCTGACTTTC. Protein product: CASSTSQDSSGANVLTF.

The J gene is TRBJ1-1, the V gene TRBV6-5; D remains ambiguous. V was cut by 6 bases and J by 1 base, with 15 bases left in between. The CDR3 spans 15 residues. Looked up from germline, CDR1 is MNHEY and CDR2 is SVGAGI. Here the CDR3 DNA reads TGTGCCAGCAGCACTTGGACTGGGCGGAACACTGAAGCTTTCTTT. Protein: CASSTWTGRNTEAFF.

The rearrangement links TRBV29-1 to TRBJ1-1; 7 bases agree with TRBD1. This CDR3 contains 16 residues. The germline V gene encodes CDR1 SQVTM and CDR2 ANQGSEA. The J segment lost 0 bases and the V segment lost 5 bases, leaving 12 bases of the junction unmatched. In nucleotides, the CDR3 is TGCAGCGTTAAGCCCATGACAGGGCCGCTGAACACTGAAGCTTTCTTT. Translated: CSVKPMTGPLNTEAFF.

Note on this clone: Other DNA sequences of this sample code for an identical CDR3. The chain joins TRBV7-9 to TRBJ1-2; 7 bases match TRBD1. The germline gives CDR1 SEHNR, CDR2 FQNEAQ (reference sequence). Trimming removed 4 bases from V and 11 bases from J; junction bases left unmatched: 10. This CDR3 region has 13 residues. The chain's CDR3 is CASSSDRDPGYTF. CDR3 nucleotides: TGTGCCAGCAGCTCTGACAGGGACCCTGGATACACCTTC.

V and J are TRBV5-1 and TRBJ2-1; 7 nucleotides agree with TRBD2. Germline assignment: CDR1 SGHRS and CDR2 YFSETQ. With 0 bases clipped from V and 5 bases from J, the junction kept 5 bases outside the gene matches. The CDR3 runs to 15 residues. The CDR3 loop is CASSLGGTINNEQFF. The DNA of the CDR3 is TGCGCCAGCAGCTTGGGGGGGACTATAAACAATGAGCAGTTCTTC.

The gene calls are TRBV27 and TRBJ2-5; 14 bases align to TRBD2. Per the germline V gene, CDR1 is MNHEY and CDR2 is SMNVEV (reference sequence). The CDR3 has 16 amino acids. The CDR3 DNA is TGTGCGTCTAGGGGGACTAGCGGGGGAGAGAGGGGGACCCAGTACTTC. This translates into CASRGTSGGERGTQYF.

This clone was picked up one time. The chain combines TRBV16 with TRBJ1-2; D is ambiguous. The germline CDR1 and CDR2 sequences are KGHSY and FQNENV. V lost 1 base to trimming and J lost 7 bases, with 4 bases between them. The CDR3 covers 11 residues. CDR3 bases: TGTGCCAGCAGCCAATTCTCTGGCTACACCTTC. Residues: CASSQFSGYTF. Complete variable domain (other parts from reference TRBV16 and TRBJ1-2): GEEVAQTPKHLVRGEGQKAKLYCAPIKGHSYVFWYQQVLKNEFKFLISFQNENVFDETGMPKERFSAKCLPNSPCSLEIQATKLEDSAVYFCASSQFSGYTFGSGTRLTVV.

In DNA, the CDR3 is TGCGCCAGCAGAACGATAGGGGGGGAGGAAGAGACCCAGTACTTC. It codes for CASRTIGGEEETQYF. The J gene is TRBJ2-5, the V gene TRBV5-1; maybe TRBD2 (7 bases). The CDR3 loop spans 15 amino acids. CDR1 is SGHRS, CDR2 YFSETQ, per germline. Trimming took 5 bases from V and 3 from J, leaving 17 bases between them.

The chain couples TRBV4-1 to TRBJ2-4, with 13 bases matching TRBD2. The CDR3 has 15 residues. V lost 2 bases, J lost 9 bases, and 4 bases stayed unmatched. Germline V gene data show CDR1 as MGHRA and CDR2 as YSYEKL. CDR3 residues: CASSQSGLAGSIQYF. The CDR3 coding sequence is TGCGCCAGCAGCCAATCGGGACTAGCGGGAAGCATTCAGTACTTC.

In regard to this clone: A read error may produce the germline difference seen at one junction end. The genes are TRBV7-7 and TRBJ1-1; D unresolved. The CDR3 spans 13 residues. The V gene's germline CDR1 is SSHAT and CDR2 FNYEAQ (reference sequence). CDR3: CASSLSGNTEAFF. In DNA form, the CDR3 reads TGTGCTAGCAGCTTATCAGGGAACACTGAAGCTTTCTTT.